Listed below are T cell receptor beta chains from one sample, sequenced in a study of metastatic and nonmetastatic thyroid tumors. Through MiXCR, TCRdb re-clonotyped the PCR reads. The table has under 25,000 clones, 22% seen once. Sequenced: adjacent normal tissue. These TCRs come from a female donor with papillary thyroid cancer or a benign thyroid nodule (not recorded which). Some clones in this sample may be carry-over from other donors' samples. CDR3s include the opening cysteine and the closing phenylalanine or tryptophan. D genes are given only for firm matches. The size of a clone is reported for some rows only, either as once, few or many, or as a class for expanded clones.

TRBJ2-3 | . | . | TRBV20-1 | CSARGGGTSTDTQYF | TGCAGTGCTAGGGGTGGGGGGACTAGCACAGATACGCAGTATTTT
TRBJ1-1 | TRBD1 | . | TRBV5-1 | CASSLGTGGISEAFF | TGCGCCAGCAGCCTCGGGACAGGGGGGATCTCTGAAGCTTTCTTT
TRBJ1-1 | TRBD1 | few | TRBV6-5 | CASSYRGTGGRNTEAFF | TGTGCCAGCAGTTACAGAGGGACAGGGGGCCGGAACACTGAAGCTTTCTTT
TRBJ2-3 | TRBD1 | many | TRBV3-1 | CASSLQGAGRGDTQYF | TGTGCCAGCAGCCTGCAGGGGGCGGGACGCGGGGATACGCAGTATTTT
TRBJ2-3 | . | . | TRBV28 | CASSPGRTGDTQYF | TGTGCCAGCAGTCCCGGCCGTACGGGTGATACGCAGTATTTT
TRBJ2-7 | . | . | TRBV2 | CASSPSDEQYF | TGTGCCAGCAGCCCTAGCGACGAGCAGTACTTC
TRBJ2-6 | . | many | TRBV19 | CASSIKNSGANVLTF | TGTGCCAGTAGTATAAAGAACTCTGGGGCCAACGTCCTGACTTTC
TRBJ2-7 | TRBD2 | few | TRBV7-9 | CASSWGGLYEQYF | TGTGCCAGCAGCTGGGGGGGGTTATACGAGCAGTACTTC
TRBJ2-7 | . | few | TRBV7-9 | CASSLRQGRPYEQYF | TGTGCCAGCAGCTTACGGCAGGGTAGGCCCTACGAGCAGTACTTC
TRBJ2-1 | TRBD2 | . | TRBV7-2 | CASSFGLAGDYNEQFF | TGTGCCAGCAGCTTCGGACTAGCGGGGGACTACAATGAGCAGTTCTTC
TRBJ2-7 | TRBD2 | . | TRBV6-2/TRBV6-3 | CASSYSRSGRAEQYF | TGTGCCAGCAGTTACTCGAGAAGCGGGAGGGCCGAGCAGTACTTC
TRBJ2-1 | . | . | TRBV5-1 | CASSFSRGRSYNEQFF | TGCGCCAGCAGCTTCTCCAGGGGCAGGTCCTACAATGAGCAGTTCTTC
TRBJ2-1 | TRBD2 | . | TRBV5-4 | CASSLGGLAGGRFTEQFF | TGTGCCAGCAGCTTGGGGGGTCTAGCGGGAGGCAGGTTCACTGAGCAGTTCTTC
TRBJ2-1 | TRBD1 | . | TRBV7-3 | CASSSVQGAGNEQFF | TGTGCCAGCAGCTCAGTACAGGGGGCTGGTAATGAGCAGTTCTTC